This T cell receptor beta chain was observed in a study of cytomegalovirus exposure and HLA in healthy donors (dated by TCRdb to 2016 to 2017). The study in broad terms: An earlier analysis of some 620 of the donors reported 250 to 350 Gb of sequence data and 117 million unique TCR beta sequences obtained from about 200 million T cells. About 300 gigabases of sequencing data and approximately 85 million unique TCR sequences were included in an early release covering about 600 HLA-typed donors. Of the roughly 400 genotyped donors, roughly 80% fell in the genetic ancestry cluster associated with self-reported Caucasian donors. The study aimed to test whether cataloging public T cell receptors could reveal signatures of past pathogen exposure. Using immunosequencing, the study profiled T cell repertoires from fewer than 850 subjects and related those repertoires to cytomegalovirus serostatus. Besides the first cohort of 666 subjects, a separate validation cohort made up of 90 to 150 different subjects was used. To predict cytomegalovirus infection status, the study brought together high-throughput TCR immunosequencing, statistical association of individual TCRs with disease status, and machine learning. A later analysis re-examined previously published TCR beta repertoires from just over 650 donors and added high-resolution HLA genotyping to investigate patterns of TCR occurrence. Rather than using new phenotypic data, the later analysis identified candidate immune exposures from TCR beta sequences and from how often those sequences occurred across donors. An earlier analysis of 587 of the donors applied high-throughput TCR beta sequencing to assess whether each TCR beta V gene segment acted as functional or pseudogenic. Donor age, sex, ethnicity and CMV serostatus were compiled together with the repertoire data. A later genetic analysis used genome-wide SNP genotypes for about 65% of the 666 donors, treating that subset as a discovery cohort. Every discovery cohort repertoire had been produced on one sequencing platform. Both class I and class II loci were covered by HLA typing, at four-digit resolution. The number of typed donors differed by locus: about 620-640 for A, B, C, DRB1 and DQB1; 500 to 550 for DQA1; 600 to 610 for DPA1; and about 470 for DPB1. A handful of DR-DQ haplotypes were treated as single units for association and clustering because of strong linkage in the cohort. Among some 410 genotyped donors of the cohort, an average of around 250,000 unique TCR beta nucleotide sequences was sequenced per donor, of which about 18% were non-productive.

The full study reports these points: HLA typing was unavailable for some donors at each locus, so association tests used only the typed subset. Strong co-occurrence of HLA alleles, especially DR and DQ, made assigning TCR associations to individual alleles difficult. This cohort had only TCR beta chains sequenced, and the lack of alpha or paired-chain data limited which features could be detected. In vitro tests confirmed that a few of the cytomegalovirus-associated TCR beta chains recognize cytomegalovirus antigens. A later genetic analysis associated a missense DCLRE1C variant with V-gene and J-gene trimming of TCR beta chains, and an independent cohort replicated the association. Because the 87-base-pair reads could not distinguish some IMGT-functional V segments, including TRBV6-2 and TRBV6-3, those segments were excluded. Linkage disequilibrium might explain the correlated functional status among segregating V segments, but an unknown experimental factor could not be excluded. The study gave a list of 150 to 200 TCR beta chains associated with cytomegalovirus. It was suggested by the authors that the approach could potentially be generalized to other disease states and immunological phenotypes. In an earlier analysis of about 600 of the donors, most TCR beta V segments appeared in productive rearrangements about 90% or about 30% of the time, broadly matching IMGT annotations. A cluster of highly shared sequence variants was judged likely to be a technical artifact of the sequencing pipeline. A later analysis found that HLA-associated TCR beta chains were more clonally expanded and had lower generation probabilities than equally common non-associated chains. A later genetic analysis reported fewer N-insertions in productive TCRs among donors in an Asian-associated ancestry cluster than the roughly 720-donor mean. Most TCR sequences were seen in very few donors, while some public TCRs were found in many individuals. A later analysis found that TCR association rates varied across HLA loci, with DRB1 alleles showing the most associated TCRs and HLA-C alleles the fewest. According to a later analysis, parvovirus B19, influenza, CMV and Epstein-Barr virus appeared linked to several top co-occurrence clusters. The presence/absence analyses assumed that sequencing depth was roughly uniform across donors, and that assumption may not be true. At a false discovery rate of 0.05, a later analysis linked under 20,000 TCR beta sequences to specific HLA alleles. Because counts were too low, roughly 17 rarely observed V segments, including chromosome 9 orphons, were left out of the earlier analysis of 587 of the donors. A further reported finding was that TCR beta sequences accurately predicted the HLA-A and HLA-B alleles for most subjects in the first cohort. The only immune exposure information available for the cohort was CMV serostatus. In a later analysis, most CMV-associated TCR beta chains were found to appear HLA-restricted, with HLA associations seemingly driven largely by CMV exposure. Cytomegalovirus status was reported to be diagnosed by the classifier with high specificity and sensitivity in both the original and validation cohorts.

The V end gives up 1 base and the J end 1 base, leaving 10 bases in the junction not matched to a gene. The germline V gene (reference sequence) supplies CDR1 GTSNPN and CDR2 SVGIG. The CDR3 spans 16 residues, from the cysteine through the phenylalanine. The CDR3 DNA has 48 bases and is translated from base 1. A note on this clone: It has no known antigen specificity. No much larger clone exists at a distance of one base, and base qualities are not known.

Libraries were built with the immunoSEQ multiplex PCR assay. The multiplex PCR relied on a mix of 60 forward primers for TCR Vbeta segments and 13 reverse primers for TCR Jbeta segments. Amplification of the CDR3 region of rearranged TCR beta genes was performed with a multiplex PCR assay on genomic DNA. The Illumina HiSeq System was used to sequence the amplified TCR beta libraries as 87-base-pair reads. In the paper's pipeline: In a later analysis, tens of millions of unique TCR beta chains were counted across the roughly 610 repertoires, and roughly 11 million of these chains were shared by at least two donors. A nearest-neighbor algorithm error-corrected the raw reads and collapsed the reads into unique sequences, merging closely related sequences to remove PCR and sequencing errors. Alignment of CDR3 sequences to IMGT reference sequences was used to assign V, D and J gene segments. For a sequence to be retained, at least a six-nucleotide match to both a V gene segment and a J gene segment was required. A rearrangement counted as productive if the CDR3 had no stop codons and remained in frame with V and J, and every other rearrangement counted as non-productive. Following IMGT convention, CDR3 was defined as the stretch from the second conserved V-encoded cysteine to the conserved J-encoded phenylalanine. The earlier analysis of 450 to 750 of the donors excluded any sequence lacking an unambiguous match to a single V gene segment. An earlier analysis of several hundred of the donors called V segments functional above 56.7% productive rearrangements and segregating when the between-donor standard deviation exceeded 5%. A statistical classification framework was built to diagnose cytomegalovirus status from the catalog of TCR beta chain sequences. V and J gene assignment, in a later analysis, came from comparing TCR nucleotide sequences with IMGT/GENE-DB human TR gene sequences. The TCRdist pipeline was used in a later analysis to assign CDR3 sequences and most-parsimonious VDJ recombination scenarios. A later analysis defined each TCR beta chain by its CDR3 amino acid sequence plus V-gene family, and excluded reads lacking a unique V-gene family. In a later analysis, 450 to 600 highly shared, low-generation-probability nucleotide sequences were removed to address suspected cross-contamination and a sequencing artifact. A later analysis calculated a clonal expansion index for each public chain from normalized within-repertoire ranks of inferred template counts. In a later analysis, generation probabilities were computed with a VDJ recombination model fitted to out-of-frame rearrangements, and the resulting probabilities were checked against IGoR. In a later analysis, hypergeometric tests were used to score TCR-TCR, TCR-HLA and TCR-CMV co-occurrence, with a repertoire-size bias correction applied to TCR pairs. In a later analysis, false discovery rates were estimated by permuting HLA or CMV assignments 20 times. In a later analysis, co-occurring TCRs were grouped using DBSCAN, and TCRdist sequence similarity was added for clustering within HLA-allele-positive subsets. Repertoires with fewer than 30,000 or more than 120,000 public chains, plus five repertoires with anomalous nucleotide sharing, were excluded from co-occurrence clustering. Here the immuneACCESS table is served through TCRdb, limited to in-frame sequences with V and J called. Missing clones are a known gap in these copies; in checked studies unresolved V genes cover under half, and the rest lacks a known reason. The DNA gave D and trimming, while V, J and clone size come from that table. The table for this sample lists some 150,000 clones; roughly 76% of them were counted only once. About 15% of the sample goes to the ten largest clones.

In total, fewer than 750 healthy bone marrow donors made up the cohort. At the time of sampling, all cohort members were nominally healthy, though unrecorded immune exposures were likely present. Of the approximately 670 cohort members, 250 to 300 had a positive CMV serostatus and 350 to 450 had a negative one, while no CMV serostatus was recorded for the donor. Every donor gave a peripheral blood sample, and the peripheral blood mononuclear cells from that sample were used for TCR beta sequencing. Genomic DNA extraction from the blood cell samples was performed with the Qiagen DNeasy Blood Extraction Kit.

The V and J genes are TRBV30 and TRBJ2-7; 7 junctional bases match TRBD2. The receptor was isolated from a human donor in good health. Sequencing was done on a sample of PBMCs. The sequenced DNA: TGTGCCTGGAGTGCCCCACCGACTAGCTTATCCTACGAGCAGTACTTC. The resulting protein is CAWSAPPTSLSYEQYF.